This TCR beta chain originates from a study of blood T cell repertoires in COVID-19. Study background: Acute-phase and convalescent COVID-19 samples originated in the United States, Italy and Spain. Sample material is recorded as cDNA or gDNA derived from T cells, B-cell-depleted T cells, or PBMCs.

Here immunoSEQ multiplex PCR was the method, and the copy in TCRdb shows in-frame clones only, minus some. Among 150,000 or so clones listed, 86% were seen once. Germline lookup yields CDR1 MDHEN and CDR2 SYDVKM. Trimming took off 4 bases at V and 0 bases at J, with 12 bases between the two ends. The CDR3 runs 15 residues. Sequencing was done on a sample of PBMCs or T cells enriched from blood (not recorded which). This rearrangement joins TRBV28 to TRBJ1-1; D is uncertain. The source of this sequence is a man in his fifties or sixties who had recovered from COVID-19. Written as DNA, the CDR3 is TGTGCCAGCAGTTCGAACCTAGTGATGAACACTGAAGCTTTCTTT. Amino acids: CASSSNLVMNTEAFF.